This TCR beta chain originates from a study of CD8 T cells in ankylosing spondylitis (dated by TCRdb to about 2017). Regarding the research as a whole: The study set out to find disease-linked TCR variants by profiling T cell receptor beta repertoires in ankylosing spondylitis patients and healthy donors. The whole study cohort included about a hundred healthy donors and 20 to 30 ankylosing spondylitis patients. Peripheral blood was sampled, and synovial fluid was additionally collected from ankylosing spondylitis patients. What the research found in general, with its limitations: The disease-linked clones were reported as significantly enriched in matched synovial fluid samples from ankylosing spondylitis patients. In peripheral blood, the disease-linked clones were found at relatively low frequencies and had a CD8+ phenotype. Some TCR beta motif variants had previously been reported in synovial fluid and blood of reactive arthritis patients, which suggested common disease-initiation mechanisms. Blood from ankylosing spondylitis patients appeared to be characterized by a TCR beta motif made up of several highly homologous amino acid variants.

To note about this clonotype: Its antigen has not been determined. No base quality information exists; no much larger clone differs at one position.

TCRdb names Illumina HiSeq 2500 as the instrument used. Quantitative 5'-RACE with molecular barcodes was the method used to prepare the TCR beta libraries. Concerning the study's data processing: A new computational method, built on a probabilistic model of VDJ rearrangement, was used to identify disease-linked TCR variants. TCRdb reanalyzed the raw reads on its own, using fastp at Q25 for trimming and MiXCR for clone calling, and kept in-frame beta chains. Merged by CDR3 protein, the rows form single entries marked with the most common genes and DNA. TCRdb's processing, not the authors' own work, is the source of the V and J calls. Counted in this sample were 250,000 to 300,000 distinct CDR3 sequences; roughly 20% of them appeared once. The ten top clones hold less than 9.5% of the sample. The germline V gene supplies CDR1 SGHRS and CDR2 YFSETQ. The junction carries 8 bases between V and J, which are trimmed by 0 bases and 6 bases respectively. The CDR3, cysteine through phenylalanine, is 13 amino acids long. CDR3 DNA is the only sequence kept; it has 39 bases, read in frame from the first base.

The chain uses TRBV5-1 and TRBJ2-3, with TRBD2 as a weak D call on 6 bases. The sequenced sample was blood, either unsorted or a sorted T cell fraction (not recorded which). The clonotype was recovered from a male donor with ankylosing spondylitis or in good health (not recorded which). CDR3 region: CASSLEGGDTQYF. The base sequence is TGCGCCAGCAGCTTGGAGGGAGGTGATACGCAGTATTTT.